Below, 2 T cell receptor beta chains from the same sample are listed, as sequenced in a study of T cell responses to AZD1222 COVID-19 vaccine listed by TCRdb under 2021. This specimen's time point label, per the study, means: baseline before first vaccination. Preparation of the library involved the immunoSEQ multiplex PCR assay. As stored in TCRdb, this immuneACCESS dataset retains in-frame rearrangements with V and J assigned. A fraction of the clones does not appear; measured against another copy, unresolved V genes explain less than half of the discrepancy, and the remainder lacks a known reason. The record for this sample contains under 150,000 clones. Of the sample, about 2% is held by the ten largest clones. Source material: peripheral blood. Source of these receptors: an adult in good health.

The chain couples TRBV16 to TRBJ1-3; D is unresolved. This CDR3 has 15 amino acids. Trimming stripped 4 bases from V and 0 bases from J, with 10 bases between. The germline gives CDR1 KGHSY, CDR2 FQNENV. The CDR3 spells CASSPRGFSGNTIYF. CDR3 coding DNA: TGTGCCAGCAGCCCGCGAGGATTCTCTGGAAACACCATATATTTT.

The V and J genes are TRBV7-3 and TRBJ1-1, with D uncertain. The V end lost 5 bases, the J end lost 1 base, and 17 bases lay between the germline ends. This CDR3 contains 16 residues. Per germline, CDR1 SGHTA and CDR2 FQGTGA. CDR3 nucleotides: TGTGCCAGCAGCCCCCAAGGTCCGGGGAAGAACACTGAAGCTTTCTTT. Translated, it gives CASSPQGPGKNTEAFF.